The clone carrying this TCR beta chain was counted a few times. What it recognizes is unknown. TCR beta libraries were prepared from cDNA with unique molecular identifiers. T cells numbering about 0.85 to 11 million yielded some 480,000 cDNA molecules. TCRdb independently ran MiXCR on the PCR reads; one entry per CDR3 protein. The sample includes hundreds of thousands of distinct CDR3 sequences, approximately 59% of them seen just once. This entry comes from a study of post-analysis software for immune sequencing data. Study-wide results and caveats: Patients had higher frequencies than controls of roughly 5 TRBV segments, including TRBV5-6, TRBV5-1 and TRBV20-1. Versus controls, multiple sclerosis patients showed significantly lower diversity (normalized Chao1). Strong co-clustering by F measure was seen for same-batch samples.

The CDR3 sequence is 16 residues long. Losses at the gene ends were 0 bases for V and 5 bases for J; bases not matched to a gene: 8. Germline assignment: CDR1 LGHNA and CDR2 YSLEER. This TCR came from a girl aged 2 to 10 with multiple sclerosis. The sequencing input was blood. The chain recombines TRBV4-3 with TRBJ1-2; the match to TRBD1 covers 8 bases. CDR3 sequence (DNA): TGCGCCAGCAGCCAAGAACCGGCAGGGGGCCTGTATGGCTACACCTTC. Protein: CASSQEPAGGLYGYTF.